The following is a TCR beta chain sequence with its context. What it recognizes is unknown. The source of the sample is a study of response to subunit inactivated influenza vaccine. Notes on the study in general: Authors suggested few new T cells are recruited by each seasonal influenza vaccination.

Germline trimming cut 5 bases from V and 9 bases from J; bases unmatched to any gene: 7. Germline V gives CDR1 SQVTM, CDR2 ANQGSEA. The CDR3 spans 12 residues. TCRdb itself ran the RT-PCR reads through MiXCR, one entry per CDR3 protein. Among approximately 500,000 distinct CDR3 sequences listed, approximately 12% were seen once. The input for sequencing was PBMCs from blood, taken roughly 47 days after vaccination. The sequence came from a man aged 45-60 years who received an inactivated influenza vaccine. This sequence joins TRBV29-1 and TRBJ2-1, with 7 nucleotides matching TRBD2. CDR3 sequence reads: CSVWGREGEQFF. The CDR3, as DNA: TGCAGCGTTTGGGGGAGGGAAGGTGAGCAGTTCTTC.